The T cell receptor beta chain described here comes from a study of blood T cell repertoires in COVID-19. As handled by the study authors: Reference gene primer amplification gave estimated nucleated cell counts. Clones were sequenced by immunoSEQ multiplex PCR, and TCRdb holds only the in-frame ones, with some missing. That table supplies the V and J calls and clone size; D and trimming were determined from the DNA. Of about 350,000 clones listed, approximately 91% were seen once; the top ten hold about 0.94%. On this clone: At one end the junction does not follow the germline gene, possibly because of a read error.

This CDR3 comprises 13 residues. CDR1 and CDR2 from the germline V gene are MNHEY and SVGAGI. Participants' reported clinical history set cohort assignment. Within 2 weeks of study entry, exposed participants had contacted a PCR-confirmed or clinician-diagnosed COVID-19 case. Sequencing used PBMCs or T cells enriched from blood (not recorded which). The sequence came from a woman aged 25 to 45 who had been exposed to COVID-19. The chain combines TRBV6-5 with TRBJ2-7; 11 bases agree with TRBD2. The chain's CDR3 is CASTTRASGRWNF. CDR3 sequence (DNA): TGTGCCAGCACCACCCGGGCTAGCGGGAGGTGGAACTTC.